This T cell receptor (beta chain) derives from a study of CD4 T cells in relation to SARS-CoV-2 and coronaviruses (dated by TCRdb to the early 2020s). Broadly, across the study: In the ViraFEST assay, PBMCs were cultured with antigen for 9 to 10 days, after which TCR beta CDR3s were sequenced to identify clonal expansions specific to the antigen. An HIV-1 Nef peptide pool or a no-peptide culture served as the negative reference condition. Shared crossreactive spike epitopes were mapped to their HLA restriction using patient-derived lymphoblastoid cell lines. The study assessed, at the TCR clonotype level, memory CD4+ T cell crossreactivity between SARS-CoV-2 and common cold coronavirus spike proteins. The Adaptive Biotechnologies TCR-sequencing kit was used to sequence samples from a few pre-COVID donors and the naive versus memory experiments, whereas other data were Illumina-based. Expansion assays from other donors in the study were sequenced with a different, Illumina-based TCR-beta assay.

On this clone: The target of this receptor is not known. Per-base qualities were not stored, and no clone one base away is much larger.

What the authors observed across the whole study: Approximately 69% of donors had memory CD4+ clonotypes that crossrecognized SARS-CoV-2 and at least one common cold coronavirus spike. The study was limited by small numbers of patients and tested TCRs. Crossreactivity analysis centred on spike protein, so crossreactivity against other viral proteins was not assessed. Significantly weaker SARS-CoV-2-driven expansion was shown by crossreactive clones than by monoreactive clones, consistent with antigenic imprinting. No donor contributed both pre-pandemic and post-infection samples, which limited tracing the source of pre-existing responses.

CD4+ T cells from unexposed donors were collected before the COVID-19 pandemic (2011-2018). After around 11 days of culture, CD4+ T cells were isolated with the EasySep CD4+ T cell isolation kit. As cell number allowed, CD4+ T cells from unexposed donors were tested for reactivity to SARS-CoV-2 S and N and to four common cold coronavirus spike pools. PBMCs were cultured at some 2 million per well in IMDM supplemented with around 5.3% human AB serum and roughly 10 IU/ml IL-2. Half of the culture medium was replaced with fresh IL-2-containing medium on days 3 and 7. In general, every peptide culture condition was set up in three replicate wells. Leukapheresis product for the unexposed donors was purchased commercially. PBMCs were isolated from leukapheresis product or whole blood by Ficoll-Paque PLUS gradient centrifugation. PBMCs were either used fresh in the expansion assay or cryopreserved at -140 degrees C. The QIAamp Micro DNA Kit was used to extract genomic DNA from the CD4+ T cells.

In the germline V gene (reference sequence), CDR1 corresponds to SEHNR and CDR2 to FQNEAQ. Deletion took 5 bases off V and 1 base off J, with a span of 14 bases between the germline ends. Including cysteine and phenylalanine, the CDR3 has 16 amino acids. Just CDR3 DNA is preserved here, 48 bases in frame from base 1. Library generation was performed with the immunoSEQ multiplex PCR assay. The original pipeline was this. Preprocessing removed nonproductive sequences and CDR3s not starting with C, not ending with F or W, or shorter than 7 amino acids. Antigen-specific clonotypes were called with the MANAFEST web app on the basis of expansion relative to the reference and to other culture wells. To be counted as positive, a clone had to show significant expansion compared with the reference culture, at an FDR below 0.05, in 2 of 3 replicate wells. For a clone to be considered positive, significant expansion relative to all other tandem wells and an odds ratio above 5 were also required. CDR3 homology was quantified as pairwise Levenshtein distance, calculated with the stringdist R package after three terminal residues were trimmed from each end. TCRdb re-hosts the immuneACCESS table, in-frame sequences only. Its copies lack some clones; in the studies checked, an unresolved V gene accounts for under half of them, and the cause for the rest is not known. The DNA gave D and trimming, while V, J and clone size come from that table. This sample is represented by about 20,000 clones; roughly 81% of them were singletons. Over 20% of the sample is taken by the ten largest.

The sequence was collected from a human donor in good health. The sequencing sample was made of CD4+ T cells from PBMCs, cultured in vitro. The rearranged chain carries TRBV7-9 and TRBJ2-2; the D segment might be TRBD1 or TRBD2, since each matches 5 bases. CDR3 loop: CASSPYGALNTGELFF. The DNA is as follows: TGTGCCAGCAGCCCATACGGGGCCTTGAACACCGGGGAGCTGTTTTTT.